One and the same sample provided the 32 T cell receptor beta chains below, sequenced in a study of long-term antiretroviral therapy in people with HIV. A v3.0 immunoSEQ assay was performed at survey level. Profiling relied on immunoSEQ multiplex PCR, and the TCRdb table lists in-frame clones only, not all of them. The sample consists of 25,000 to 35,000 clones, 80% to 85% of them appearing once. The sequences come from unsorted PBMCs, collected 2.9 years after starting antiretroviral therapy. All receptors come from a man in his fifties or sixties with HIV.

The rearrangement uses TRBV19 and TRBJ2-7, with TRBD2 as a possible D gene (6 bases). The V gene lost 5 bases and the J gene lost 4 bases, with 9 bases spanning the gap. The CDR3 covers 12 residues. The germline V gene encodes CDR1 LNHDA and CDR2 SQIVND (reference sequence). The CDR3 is CASSPGLYEQYF. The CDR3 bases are TGTGCCAGTAGTCCCGGACTATACGAGCAGTACTTC.

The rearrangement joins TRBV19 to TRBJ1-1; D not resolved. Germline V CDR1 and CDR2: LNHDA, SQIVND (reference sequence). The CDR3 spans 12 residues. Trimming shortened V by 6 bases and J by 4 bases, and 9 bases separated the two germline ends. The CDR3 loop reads CASRTWATEAFF. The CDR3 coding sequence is TGTGCCAGTAGGACCTGGGCCACTGAAGCTTTCTTT.

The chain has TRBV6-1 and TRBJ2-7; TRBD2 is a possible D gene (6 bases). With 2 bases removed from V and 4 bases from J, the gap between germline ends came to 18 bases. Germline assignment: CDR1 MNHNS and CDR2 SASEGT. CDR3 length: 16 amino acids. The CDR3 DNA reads TGTGCCAGCAGTGAATCGGGGGAGACGATCCTATACGAGCAGTACTTC. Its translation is CASSESGETILYEQYF.

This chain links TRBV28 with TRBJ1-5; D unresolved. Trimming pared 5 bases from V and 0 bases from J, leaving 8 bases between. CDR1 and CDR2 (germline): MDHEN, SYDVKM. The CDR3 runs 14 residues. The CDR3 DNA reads TGTGCCAGCAGTACCCCTCCTAGCAATCAGCCCCAGCATTTT. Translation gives CASSTPPSNQPQHF.

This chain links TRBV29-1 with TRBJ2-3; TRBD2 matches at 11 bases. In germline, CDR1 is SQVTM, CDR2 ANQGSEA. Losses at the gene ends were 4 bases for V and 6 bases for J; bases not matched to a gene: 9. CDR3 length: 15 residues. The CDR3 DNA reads TGCAGCGTTGGATATAGCGGGGGGGCGGGGGATACGCAGTATTTT. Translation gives CSVGYSGGAGDTQYF.

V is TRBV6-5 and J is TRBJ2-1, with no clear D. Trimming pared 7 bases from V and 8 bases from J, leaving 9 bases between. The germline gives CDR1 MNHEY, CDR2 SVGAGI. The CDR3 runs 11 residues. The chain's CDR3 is CASTVGHEQFF. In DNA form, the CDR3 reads TGTGCCAGCACGGTCGGCCATGAGCAGTTCTTC.

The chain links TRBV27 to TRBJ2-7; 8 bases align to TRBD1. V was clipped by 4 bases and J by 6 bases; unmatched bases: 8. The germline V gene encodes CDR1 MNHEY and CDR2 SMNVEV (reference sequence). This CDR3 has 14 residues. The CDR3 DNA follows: TGTGCCAGCAGTTACTACCCCGGACAGGGCGAGCAGTACTTC. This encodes CASSYYPGQGEQYF.

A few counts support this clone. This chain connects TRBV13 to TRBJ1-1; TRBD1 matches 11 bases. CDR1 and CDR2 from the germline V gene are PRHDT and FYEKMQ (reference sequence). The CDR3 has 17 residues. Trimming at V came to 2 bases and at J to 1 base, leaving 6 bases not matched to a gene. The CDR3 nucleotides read TGTGCCAGCAGCTTACCGGGGACAGGGGGAGGGAACACTGAAGCTTTCTTT. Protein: CASSLPGTGGGNTEAFF.

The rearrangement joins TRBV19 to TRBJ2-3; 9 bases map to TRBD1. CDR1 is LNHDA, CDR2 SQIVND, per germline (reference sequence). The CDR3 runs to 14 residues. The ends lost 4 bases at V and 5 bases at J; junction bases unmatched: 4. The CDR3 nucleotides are TGTGCCAGTAGTAAGGACAGGGGTAGAGATACGCAGTATTTT. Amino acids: CASSKDRGRDTQYF.

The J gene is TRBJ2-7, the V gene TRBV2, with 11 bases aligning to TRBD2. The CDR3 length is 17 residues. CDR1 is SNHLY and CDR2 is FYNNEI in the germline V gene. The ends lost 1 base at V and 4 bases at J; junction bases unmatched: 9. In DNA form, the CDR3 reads TGTGCCAGCAGTGAAGGGATACCTAGCGGGGGGAAGTACGAGCAGTACTTC. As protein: CASSEGIPSGGKYEQYF.

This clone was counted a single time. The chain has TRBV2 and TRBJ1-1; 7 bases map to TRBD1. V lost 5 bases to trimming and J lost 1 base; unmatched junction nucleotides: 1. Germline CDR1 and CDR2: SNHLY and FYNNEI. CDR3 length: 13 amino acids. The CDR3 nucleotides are TGTGCCAGCAGTAGACAGGGGAACACTGAAGCTTTCTTT. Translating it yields CASSRQGNTEAFF.

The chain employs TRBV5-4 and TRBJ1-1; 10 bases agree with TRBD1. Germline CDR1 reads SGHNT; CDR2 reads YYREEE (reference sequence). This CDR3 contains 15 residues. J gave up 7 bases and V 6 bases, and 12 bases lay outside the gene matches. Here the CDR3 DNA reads TGTGCCAGCAATCTCTCTCCCGGACAGGGGGGTGAAGCTTTCTTT. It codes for CASNLSPGQGGEAFF.

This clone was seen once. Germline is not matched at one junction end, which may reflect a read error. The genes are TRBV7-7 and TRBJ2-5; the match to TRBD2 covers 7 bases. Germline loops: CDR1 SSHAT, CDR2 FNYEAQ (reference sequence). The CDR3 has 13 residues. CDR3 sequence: CASSLGGSGTQYF. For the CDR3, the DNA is TGTGCTAGCAGCTTGGGAGGGTCGGGGACCCAGTACTTC.

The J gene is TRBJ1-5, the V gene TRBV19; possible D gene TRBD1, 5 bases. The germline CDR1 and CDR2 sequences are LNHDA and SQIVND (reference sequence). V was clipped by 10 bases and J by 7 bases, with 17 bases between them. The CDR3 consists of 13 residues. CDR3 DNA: TGTGCCACCCACCCCACGGGGCGACAGCCCCAGCATTTT. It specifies CATHPTGRQPQHF. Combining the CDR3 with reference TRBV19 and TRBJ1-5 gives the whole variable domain DGGITQSPKYLFRKEGQNVTLSCEQNLNHDAMYWYRQDPGQGLRLIYYSQIVNDFQKGDIAEGYSVSREKKESFPLTVTSAQKNPTAFYLCATHPTGRQPQHFGDGTRLSIL.

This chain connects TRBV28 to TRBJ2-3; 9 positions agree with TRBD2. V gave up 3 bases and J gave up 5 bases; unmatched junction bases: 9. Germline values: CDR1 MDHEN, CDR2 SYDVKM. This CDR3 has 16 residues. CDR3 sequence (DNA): TGTGCCAGCAGTTTCACCCCTAGCGGGGCCAGAGATACGCAGTATTTT. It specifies CASSFTPSGARDTQYF.

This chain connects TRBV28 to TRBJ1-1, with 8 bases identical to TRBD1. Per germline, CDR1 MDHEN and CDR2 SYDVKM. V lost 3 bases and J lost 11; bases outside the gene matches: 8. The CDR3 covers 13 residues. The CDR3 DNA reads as TGTGCCAGCAGTTTGTTCACGACAGGGGTGGCTTTCTTT. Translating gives CASSLFTTGVAFF.

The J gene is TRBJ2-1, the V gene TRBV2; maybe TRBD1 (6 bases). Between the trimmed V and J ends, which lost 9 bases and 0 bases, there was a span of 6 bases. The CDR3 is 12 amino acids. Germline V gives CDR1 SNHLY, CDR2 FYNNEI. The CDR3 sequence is CARGHSYNEQFF. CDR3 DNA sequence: TGTGCCAGGGGACACTCCTACAATGAGCAGTTCTTC.

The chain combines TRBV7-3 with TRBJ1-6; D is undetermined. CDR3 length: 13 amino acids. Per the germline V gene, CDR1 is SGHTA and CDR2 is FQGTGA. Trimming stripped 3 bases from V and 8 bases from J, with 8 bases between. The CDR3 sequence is CASSFKLDSPLHF. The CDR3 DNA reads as TGTGCCAGCAGCTTCAAACTGGATTCACCCCTCCACTTT.

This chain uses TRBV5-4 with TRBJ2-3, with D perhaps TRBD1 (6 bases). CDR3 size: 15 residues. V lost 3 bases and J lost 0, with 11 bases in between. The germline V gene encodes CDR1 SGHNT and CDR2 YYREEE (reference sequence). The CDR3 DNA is TGTGCCAGCAGCTATTTGGACAGAAGCACAGATACGCAGTATTTT. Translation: CASSYLDRSTDTQYF.

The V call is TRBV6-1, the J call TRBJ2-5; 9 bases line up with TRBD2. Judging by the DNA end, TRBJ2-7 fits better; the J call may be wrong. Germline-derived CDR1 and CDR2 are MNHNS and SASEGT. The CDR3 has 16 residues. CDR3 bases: TGTGCCAGCAGTGAAGACCCGGGACTAGCTATCTACGAGCAGTACTTC. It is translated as CASSEDPGLAIYEQYF.

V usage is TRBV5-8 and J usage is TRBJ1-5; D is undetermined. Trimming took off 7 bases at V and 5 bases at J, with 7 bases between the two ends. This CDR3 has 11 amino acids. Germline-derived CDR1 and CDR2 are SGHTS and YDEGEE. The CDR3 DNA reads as TGTGCCAGCGGGGTGTATCAGCCCCAGCATTTT. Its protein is CASGVYQPQHF.

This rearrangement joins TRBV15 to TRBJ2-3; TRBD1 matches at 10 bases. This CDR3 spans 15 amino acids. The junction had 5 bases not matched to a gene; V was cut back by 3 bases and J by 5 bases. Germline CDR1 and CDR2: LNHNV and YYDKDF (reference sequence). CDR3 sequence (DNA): TGTGCCACCAGCAGGAGACAGGGGGCTCGAGATACGCAGTATTTT. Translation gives CATSRRQGARDTQYF.

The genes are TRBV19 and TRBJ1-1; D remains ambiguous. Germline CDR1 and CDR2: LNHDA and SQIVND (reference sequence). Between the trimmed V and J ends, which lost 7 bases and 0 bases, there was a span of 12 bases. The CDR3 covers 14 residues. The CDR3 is CASTYNGVNTEAFF. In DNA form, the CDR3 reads TGTGCCAGTACATACAACGGAGTGAACACTGAAGCTTTCTTT.

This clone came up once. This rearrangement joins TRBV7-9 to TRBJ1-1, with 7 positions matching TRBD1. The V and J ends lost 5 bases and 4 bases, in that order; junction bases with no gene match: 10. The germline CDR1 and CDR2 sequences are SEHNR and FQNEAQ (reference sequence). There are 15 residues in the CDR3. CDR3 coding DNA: TGTGCCAGCAGCCCGCAGAGGGGGCAATTCACTGAAGCTTTCTTT. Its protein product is CASSPQRGQFTEAFF.

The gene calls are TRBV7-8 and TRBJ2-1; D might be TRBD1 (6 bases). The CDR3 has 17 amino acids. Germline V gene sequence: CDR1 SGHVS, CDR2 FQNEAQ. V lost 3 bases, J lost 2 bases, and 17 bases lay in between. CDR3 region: CASSFSMRQAAYNEQFF. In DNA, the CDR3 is TGTGCCAGCAGCTTTTCTATGAGACAGGCGGCCTACAATGAGCAGTTCTTC.

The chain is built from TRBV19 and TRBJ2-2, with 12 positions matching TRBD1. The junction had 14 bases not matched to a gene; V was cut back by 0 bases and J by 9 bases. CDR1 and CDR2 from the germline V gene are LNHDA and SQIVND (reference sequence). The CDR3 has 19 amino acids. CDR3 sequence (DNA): TGTGCCAGTAGTATAGACCTCAGGGACAGGGGGCTTGAGAGAAGGGAGCTGTTTTTT. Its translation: CASSIDLRDRGLERRELFF.

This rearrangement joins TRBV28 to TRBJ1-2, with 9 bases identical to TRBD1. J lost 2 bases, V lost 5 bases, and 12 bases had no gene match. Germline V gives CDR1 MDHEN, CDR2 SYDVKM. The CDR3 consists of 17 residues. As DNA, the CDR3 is TGTGCCAGCAGTGGAGCCGATACAGGGGGCAAAAACTATGGCTACACCTTC. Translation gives CASSGADTGGKNYGYTF.

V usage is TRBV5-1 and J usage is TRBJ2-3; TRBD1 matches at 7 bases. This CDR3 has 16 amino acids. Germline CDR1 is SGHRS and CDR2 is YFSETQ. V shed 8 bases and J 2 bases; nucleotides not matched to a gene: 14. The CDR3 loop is CASRSMDRRSTDTQYF. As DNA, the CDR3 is TGCGCCAGTCGCTCTATGGACAGGAGATCCACAGATACGCAGTATTTT.

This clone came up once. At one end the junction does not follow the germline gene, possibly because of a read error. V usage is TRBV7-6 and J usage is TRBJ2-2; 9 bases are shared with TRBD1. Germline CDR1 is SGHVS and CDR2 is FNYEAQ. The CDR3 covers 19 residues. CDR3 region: CASSHRDRAKPTFTGELFF. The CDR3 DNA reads TGTGCCAGCAGCCACCGGGACAGGGCGAAACCAACGTTCACCGGGGAACTGTTTTTT.

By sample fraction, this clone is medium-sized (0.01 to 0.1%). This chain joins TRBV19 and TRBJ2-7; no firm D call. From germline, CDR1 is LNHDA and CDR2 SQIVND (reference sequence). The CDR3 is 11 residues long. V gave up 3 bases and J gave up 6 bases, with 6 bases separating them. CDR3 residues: CASSIFGEQYF. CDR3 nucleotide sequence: TGTGCCAGTAGTATCTTCGGCGAGCAGTACTTC.

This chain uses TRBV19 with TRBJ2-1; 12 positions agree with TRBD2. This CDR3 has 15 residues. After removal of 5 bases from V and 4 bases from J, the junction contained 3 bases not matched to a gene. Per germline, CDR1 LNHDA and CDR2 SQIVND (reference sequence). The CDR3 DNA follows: TGTGCCAGTAGTCAGACTAGCGGGAGATACAATGAGCAGTTCTTC. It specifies CASSQTSGRYNEQFF.

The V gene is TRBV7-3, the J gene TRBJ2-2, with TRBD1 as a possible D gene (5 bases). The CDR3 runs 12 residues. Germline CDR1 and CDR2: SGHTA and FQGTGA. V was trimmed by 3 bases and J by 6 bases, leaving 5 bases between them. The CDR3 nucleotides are TGTGCCAGCAGCTTCAGGGCCGGGGAGCTGTTTTTT. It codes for CASSFRAGELFF.